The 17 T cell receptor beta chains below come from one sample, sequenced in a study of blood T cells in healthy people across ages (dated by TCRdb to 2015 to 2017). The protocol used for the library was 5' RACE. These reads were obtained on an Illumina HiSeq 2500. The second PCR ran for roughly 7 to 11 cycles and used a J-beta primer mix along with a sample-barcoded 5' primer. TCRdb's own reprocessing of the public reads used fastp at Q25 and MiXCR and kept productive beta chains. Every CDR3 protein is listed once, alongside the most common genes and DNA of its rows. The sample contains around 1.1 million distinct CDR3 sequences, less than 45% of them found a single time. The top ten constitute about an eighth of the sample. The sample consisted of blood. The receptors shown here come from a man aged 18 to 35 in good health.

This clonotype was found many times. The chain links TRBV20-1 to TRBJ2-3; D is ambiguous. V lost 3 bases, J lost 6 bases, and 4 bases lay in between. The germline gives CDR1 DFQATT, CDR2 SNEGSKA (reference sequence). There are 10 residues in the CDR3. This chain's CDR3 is CSASLDTQYF. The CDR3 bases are TGCAGTGCTAGTCTGGATACGCAGTATTTT.

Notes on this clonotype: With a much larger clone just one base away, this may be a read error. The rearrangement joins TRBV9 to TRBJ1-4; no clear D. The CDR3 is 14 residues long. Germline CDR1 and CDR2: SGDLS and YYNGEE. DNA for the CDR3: TGTGCCGGCAGCGTAGGCGGGCCTAATGAAAAACTGTTTTTT. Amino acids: CAGSVGGPNEKLFF.

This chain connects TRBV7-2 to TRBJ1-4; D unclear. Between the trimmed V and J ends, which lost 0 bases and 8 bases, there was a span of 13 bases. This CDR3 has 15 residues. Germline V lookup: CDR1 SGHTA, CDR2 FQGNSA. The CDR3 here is CASSLAGKLSEKLFF. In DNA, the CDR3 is TGTGCCAGCAGCTTAGCCGGAAAGCTATCCGAAAAACTGTTTTTT.

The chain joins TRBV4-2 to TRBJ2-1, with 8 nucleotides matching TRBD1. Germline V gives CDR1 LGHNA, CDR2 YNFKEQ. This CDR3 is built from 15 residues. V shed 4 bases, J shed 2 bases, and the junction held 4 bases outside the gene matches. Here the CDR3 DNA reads TGTGCCAGCAGCCGCGGGACAGGACCCTACAATGAGCAGTTCTTC. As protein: CASSRGTGPYNEQFF.

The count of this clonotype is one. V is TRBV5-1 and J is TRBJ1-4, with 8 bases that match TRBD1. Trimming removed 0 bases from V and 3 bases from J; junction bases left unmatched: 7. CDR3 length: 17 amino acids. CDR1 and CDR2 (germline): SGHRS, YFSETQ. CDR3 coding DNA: TGCGCCAGCAGCTTGGGGACAGGGTGGAGGTCTAATGAAAAACTGTTTTTT. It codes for CASSLGTGWRSNEKLFF.

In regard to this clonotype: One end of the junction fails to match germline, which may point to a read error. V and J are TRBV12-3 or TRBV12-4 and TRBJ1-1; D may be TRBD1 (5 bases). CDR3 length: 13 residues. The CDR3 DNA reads TGTGCCAGCAGCCCGGGGGGAAACACTGAATCTTTCTTT. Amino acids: CASSPGGNTESFF.

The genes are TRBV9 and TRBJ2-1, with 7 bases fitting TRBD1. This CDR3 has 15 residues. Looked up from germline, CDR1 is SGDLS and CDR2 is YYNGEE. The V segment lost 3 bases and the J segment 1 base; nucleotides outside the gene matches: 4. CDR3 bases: TGTGCCAGCAGCGCAACCAGGGGGTCCTACAATGAGCAGTTCTTC. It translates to CASSATRGSYNEQFF. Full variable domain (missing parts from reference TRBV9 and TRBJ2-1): DSGVTQTPKHLITATGQRVTLRCSPRSGDLSVYWYQQSLDQGLQFLIQYYNGEERAKGNILERFSAQQFPDLHSELNLSSLELGDSALYFCASSATRGSYNEQFFGPGTRLTVL.

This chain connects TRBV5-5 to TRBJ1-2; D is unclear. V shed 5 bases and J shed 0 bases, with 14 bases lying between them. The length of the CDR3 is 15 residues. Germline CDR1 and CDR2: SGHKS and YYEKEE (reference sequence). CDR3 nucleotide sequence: TGTGCCAGCAGTATTGGGTTGAGGGCTAACTATGGCTACACCTTC. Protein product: CASSIGLRANYGYTF.

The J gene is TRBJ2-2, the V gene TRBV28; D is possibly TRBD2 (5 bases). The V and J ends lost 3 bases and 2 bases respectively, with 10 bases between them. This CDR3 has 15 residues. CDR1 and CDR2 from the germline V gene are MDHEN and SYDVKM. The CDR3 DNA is TGTGCCAGCAGTTTTCCCGGGAAAAACACCGGGGAGCTGTTTTTT. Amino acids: CASSFPGKNTGELFF.

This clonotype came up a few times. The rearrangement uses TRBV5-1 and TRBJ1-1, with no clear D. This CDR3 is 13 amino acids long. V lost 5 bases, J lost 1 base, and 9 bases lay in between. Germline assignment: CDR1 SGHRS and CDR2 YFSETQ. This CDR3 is CASRYTENTEAFF. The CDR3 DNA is TGCGCCAGCAGATACACAGAGAACACTGAAGCTTTCTTT.

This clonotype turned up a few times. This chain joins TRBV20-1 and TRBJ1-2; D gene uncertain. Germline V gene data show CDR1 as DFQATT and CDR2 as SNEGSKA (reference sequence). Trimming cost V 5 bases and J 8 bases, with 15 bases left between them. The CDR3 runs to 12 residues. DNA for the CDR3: TGCAGTGCTGGTCGAAATGGGGTGGGCTACACCTTC. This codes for CSAGRNGVGYTF.

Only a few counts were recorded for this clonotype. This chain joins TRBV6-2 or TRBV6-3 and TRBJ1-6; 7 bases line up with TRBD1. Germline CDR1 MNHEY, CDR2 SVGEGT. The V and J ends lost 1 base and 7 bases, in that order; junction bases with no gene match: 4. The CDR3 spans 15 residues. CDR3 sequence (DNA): TGTGCCAGCAGTTACTACAGGGGAGACAATTCACCCCTCCACTTT. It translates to CASSYYRGDNSPLHF.

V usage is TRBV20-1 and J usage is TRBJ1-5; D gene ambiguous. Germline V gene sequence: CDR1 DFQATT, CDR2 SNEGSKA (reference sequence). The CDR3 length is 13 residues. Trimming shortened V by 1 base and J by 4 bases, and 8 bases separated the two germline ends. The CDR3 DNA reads TGCAGTGCTAGAGGACGGAAGAATCAGCCCCAGCATTTT. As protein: CSARGRKNQPQHF.

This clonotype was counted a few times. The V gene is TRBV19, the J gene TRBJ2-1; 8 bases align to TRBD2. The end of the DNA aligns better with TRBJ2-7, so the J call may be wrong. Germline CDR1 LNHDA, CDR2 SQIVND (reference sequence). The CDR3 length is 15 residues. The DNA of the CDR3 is TGTGCCAGTAGTCTTACTAGCGGCTCCTACAATGAGCAGTACTTC. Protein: CASSLTSGSYNEQYF.

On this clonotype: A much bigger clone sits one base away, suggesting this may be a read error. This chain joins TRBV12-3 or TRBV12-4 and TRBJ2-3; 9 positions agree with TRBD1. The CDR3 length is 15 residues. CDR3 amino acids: CASSLGQGFTDAQYF. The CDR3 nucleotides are TGTGCCAGCAGTTTGGGACAGGGCTTTACAGATGCGCAGTATTTT.

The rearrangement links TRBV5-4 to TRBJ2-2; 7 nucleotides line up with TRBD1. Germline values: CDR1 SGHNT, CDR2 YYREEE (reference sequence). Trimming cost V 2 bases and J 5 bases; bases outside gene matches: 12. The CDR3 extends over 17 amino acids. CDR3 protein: CASSFLGTVSRTGELFF. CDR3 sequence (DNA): TGTGCCAGCAGCTTCCTGGGGACAGTTTCGAGGACCGGGGAGCTGTTTTTT.

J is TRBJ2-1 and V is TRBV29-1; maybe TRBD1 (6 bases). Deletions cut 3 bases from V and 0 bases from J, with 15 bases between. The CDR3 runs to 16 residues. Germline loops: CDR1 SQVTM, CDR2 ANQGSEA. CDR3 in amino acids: CSVEGGQGTSYNEQFF. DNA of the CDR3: TGCAGCGTTGAGGGCGGGCAGGGGACCTCCTACAATGAGCAGTTCTTC.